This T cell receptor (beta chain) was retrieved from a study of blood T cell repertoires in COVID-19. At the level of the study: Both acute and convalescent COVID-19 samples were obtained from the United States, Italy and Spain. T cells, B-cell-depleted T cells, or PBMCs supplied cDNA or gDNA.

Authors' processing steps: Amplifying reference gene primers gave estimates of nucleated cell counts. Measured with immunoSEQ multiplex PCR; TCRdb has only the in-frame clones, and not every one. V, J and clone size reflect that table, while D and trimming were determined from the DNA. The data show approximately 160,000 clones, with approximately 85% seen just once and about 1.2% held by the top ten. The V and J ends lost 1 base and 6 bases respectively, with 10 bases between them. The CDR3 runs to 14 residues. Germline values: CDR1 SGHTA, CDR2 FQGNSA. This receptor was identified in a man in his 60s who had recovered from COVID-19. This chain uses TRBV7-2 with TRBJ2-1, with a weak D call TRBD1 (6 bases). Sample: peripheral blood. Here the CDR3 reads CASSLGQAPNEQFF. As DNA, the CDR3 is TGTGCCAGCAGCTTAGGACAGGCCCCCAATGAGCAGTTCTTC.